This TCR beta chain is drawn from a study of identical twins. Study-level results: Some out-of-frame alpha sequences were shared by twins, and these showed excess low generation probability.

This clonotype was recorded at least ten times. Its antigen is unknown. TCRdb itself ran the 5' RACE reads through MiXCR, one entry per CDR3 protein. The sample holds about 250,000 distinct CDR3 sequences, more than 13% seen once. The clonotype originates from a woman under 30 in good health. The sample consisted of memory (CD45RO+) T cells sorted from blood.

CDR3 coding DNA: TGTGCCAGCACCTCCCTTGGCACAGGTTTGTATTTGGCTGAAGCTTTCTTT. Its protein is CASTSLGTGLYLAEAFF. The rearrangement joins TRBV12-3 or TRBV12-4 to TRBJ1-1, with a tentative D call TRBD1 (5 bases). This CDR3 has 17 residues. The V gene lost 7 bases and the J gene lost 6 bases, with 27 bases spanning the gap.